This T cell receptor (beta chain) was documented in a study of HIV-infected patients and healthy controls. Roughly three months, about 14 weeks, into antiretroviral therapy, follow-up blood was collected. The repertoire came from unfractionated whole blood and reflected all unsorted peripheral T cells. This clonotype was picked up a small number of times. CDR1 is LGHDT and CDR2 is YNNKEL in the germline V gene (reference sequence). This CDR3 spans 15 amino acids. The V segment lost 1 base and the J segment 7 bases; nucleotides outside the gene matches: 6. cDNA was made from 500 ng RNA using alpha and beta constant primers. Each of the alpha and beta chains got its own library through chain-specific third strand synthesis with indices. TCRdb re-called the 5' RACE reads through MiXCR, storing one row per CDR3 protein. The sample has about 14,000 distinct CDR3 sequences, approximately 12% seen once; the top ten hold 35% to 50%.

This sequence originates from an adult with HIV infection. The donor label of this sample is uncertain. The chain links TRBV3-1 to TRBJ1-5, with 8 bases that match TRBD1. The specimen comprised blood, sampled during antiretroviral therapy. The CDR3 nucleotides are TGTGCCAGCAGCCAAGCTTCAGGGGGCGGACAGCCCCAGCATTTT. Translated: CASSQASGGGQPQHF.